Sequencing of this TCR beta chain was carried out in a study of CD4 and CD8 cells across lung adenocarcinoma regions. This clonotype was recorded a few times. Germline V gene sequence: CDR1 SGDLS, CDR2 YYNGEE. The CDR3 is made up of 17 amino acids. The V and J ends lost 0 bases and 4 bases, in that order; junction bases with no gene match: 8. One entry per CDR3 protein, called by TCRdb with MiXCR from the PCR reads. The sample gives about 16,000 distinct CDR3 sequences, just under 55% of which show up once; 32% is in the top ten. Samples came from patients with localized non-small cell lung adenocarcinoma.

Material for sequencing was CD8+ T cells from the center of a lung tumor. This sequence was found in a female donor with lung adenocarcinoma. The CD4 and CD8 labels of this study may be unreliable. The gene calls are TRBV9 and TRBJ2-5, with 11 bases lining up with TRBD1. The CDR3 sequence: CASSVEGTGGFGETQYF. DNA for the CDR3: TGTGCCAGCAGCGTAGAAGGGACAGGGGGATTCGGAGAGACCCAGTACTTC.